This T cell receptor beta chain was observed in a study of T cells expressing NK-cell markers. Study-level background: Underlying the TCR beta repertoires were sorted CD3+CD56+NKG2C+, CD3+CD56+NKG2C- and CD3+CD56-NKG2C+ T cells.

TCRdb reprocessed the 5' RACE reads; each CDR3 protein has one entry and no DNA is given. The sample includes fewer than 400,000 distinct CDR3 sequences. Germline CDR1 is MNHEY and CDR2 is SVGEGT. The CDR3 is made up of 12 amino acids. This TCR derives from a man aged 18 to 69 in good health. The chain has TRBV6-2 or TRBV6-3 and TRBJ1-6; TCRdb calls TRBD1, which cannot be checked without DNA. Source material: blood T cells: a sorted CD56 or NKG2C T cell subset, CD4+ or CD8+ T cells, or bulk PBMC T cells (not recorded which). The CDR3: CASNEGISPLHF.